Detailed here is one TCR beta chain. The CDR3 sequence is 12 residues long. Trimming took 6 bases from V and 6 from J, leaving 9 bases between them. Germline lookup yields CDR1 LNHNV and CDR2 YYDKDF (reference sequence). The data belong to a study of blood T cell repertoires in COVID-19. Study-wide background: In each case, the material was cDNA or gDNA derived from T cells, B-cell-depleted T cells, or PBMCs.

Assay: immunoSEQ multiplex PCR; the TCRdb copy retains only in-frame clones and omits some. This sample yields about 49,000 clones, of which roughly four fifths are seen a single time; around 2.5% belongs to the top ten. The material sequenced was peripheral blood. This clonotype was obtained from a woman in her fifties or sixties with acute or convalescent COVID-19. This sequence joins TRBV15 and TRBJ1-5, with D hard to call. For the CDR3, the DNA is TGTGCCACCAGTCGAGAACGTCAGCCCCAGCATTTT. It encodes CATSRERQPQHF. The entire variable domain, with the rest obtained from reference TRBV15 and TRBJ1-5, is as follows: DAMVIQNPRYQVTQFGKPVTLSCSQTLNHNVMYWYQQKSSQAPKLLFHYYDKDFNNEADTPDNFQSRRPNTSFCFLDIRSPGLGDTAMYLCATSRERQPQHFGDGTRLSIL.